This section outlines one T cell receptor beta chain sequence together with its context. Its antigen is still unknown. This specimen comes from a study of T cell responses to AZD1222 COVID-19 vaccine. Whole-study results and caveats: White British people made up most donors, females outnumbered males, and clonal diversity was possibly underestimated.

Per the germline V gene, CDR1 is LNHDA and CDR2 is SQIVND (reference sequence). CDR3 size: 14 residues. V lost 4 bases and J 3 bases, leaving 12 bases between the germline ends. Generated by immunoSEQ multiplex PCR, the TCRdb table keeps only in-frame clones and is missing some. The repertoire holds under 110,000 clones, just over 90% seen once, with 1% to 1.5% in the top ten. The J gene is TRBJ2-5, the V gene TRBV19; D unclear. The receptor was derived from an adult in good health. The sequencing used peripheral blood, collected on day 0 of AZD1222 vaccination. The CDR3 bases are TGTGCCAGTAGTACAAGAAGTATAGAAGAGACCCAGTACTTC. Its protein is CASSTRSIEETQYF. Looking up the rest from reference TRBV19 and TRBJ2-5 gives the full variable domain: DGGITQSPKYLFRKEGQNVTLSCEQNLNHDAMYWYRQDPGQGLRLIYYSQIVNDFQKGDIAEGYSVSREKKESFPLTVTSAQKNPTAFYLCASSTRSIEETQYFGPGTRLLVL.